One T cell receptor (beta chain) is described in this entry. These data originate in a study of TIL therapy for anti-PD-1-resistant metastatic lung cancer. Time point defined: pre-treatment sample, taken before nivolumab and TIL therapy. The tumor samples were excised metastases, mostly pleural nodules or supraclavicular lymph nodes. Adults with stage 4 NSCLC were enrolled in a phase I trial. The immunoSEQ assay was v3. Only in-frame clones appear in the TCRdb table, and some are missing; sequencing was by immunoSEQ multiplex PCR. The sample contains more than 9,000 clones, approximately 59% of which appear only once. With 5 bases clipped from V and 4 bases from J, the junction kept 12 bases outside the gene matches. Looked up from germline, CDR1 is SGHAT and CDR2 is FQNNGV. The CDR3 is 16 residues long.

V usage is TRBV11-2 and J usage is TRBJ2-7, with 9 bases aligning to TRBD1. This clonotype was obtained from a person aged 25-85 years with non-small cell lung cancer. This specimen consisted of tumor tissue, obtained at baseline. In DNA form, the CDR3 reads TGTGCCAGCAGCCGCAACTGGGACAGGGTAGTTTACGAGCAGTACTTC. Translating gives CASSRNWDRVVYEQYF. The whole variable domain, filled in from reference TRBV11-2 and TRBJ2-7, reads EAGVAQSPRYKIIEKRQSVAFWCNPISGHATLYWYQQILGQGPKLLIQFQNNGVVDDSQLPKDRFSAERLKGVDSTLKIQPAKLEDSAVYLCASSRNWDRVVYEQYFGPGTRLTVT.